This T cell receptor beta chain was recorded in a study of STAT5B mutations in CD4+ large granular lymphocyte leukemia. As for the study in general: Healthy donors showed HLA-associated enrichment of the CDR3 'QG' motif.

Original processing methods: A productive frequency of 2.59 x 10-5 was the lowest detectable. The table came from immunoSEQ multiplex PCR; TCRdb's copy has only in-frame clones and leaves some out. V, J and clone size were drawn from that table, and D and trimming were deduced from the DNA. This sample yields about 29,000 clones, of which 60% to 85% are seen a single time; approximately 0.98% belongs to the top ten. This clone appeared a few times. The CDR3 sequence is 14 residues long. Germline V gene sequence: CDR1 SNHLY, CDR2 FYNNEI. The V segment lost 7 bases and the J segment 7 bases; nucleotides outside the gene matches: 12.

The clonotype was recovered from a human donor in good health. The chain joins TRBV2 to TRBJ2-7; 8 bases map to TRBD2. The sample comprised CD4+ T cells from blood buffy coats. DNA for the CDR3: TGTGCCAGCATGGGGGGCGGGAGGCCTGGTGAGCAGTACTTC. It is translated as CASMGGGRPGEQYF.